Sequencing of this TCR beta chain was carried out in a study of blood T cell repertoires in COVID-19. Study background: Collection of acute and convalescent COVID-19 samples took place in the United States, Italy and Spain.

Between the trimmed V and J ends, which lost 8 bases and 8 bases, there was a span of 24 bases. CDR1 is GTSNPN, CDR2 SVGIG, per germline (reference sequence). This CDR3 spans 14 amino acids. The repertoire was sequenced with immunoSEQ multiplex PCR; TCRdb's copy has only in-frame clones and lacks some. The table includes 400,000 or so clones, around 91% detected once. Sequenced sample: PBMCs or T cells enriched from blood (not recorded which). This rearrangement joins TRBV30 to TRBJ1-2; TRBD1 is a possible D gene (6 bases). The source is a man aged 18 to 30 who had recovered from COVID-19. The CDR3 sequence: CALDRETGSYGYTF. The CDR3 DNA reads TGTGCCCTGGATAGGGAAACAGGGTCTTACGGCTACACCTTC.